This TCR beta chain was sequenced for a study of shared clonotypes between healthy human individuals. Samples left unsorted employed roughly 90 million PBMCs for genomic DNA. CDR3 length equals 13 residues. V was cut by 5 bases and J by 1 base, with 8 bases left in between. Per germline, CDR1 LNHDA and CDR2 SQIVND (reference sequence). Execution of the assay was at deep level. Data came from immunoSEQ multiplex PCR; TCRdb stores just in-frame clones and leaves some out. The table has around 510,000 clones, around three quarters seen once. General study points: Tissues were not sampled, only blood, and their repertoires likely differ.

With regard to this clone: Its cognate antigen is unknown.

The chain employs TRBV19 and TRBJ1-1; D is uncertain. The specimen was PBMCs. The clonotype comes from a woman between 40 and 50 years old in good health. Some clones in this sample may be carry-over from other donors' samples. CDR3 bases: TGTGCCAGTAGTCCTTGGGCGAACACTGAAGCTTTCTTT. The encoded protein is CASSPWANTEAFF.